This T cell receptor (beta chain) was sequenced for a study of T cells in Graves' hyperthyroidism and ophthalmopathy. RNA transcripts served as the template for amplifying TCR beta CDR3 regions. TCR CDR3 underwent first-round RT-PCR with the HTBI primer set. In TCRdb, the multiplex PCR reads were re-called with MiXCR into one record per CDR3 protein. The sample holds 250,000 to 400,000 distinct CDR3 sequences; about an eighth are singletons and the top ten take around 32%. This clonotype was recorded many times. Diagnoses used clinical symptoms, serum thyroxine and TRAb, thyroid ultrasound and orbital computed tomography. The source material was blood. This TCR derives from a woman aged 40 to 50 with Graves' ophthalmopathy.

CDR3 region: CASSLSAGGKREQYF. CDR3 nucleotides: TGTGCCAGCAGTTTATCGGCGGGAGGGAAGCGCGAGCAGTACTTC. The gene calls are TRBV28 and TRBJ2-7, with 9 nucleotides matching TRBD2. The length of the CDR3 is 15 residues. With V trimmed by 1 base and J by 6 bases, 7 bases remained unmatched. Germline-derived CDR1 and CDR2 are MDHEN and SYDVKM.